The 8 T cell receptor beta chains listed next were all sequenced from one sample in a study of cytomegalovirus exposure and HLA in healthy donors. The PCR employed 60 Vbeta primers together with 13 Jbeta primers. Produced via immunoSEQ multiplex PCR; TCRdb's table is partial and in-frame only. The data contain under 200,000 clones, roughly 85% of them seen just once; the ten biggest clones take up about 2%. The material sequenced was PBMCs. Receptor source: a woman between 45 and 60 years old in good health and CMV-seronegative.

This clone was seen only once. The CDR3 nucleotides are TGTGCCAGCAGTGGCTCTATTAGCAATCAGCCCCAGCATTTT. Amino acid sequence: CASSGSISNQPQHF. The chain employs TRBV2 and TRBJ1-5; D gene uncertain. Trimming cost V 4 bases and J 0 bases, with 7 bases left between them. CDR1 and CDR2 (germline): SNHLY, FYNNEI. The CDR3 covers 14 residues.

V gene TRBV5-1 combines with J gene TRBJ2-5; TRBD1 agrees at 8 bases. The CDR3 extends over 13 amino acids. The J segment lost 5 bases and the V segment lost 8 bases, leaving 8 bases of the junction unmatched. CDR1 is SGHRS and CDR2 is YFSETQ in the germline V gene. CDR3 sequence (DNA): TGCGCCAGTTCCGGACAGGGCCAGGAGACCCAGTACTTC. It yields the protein CASSGQGQETQYF.

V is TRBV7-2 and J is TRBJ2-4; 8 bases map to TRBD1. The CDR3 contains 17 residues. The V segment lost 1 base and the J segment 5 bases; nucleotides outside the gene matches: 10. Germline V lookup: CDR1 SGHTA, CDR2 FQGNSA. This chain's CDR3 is CASSLGPGQGGQNIQYF. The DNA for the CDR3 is TGTGCCAGCAGCTTAGGTCCAGGACAGGGTGGTCAAAACATTCAGTACTTC.

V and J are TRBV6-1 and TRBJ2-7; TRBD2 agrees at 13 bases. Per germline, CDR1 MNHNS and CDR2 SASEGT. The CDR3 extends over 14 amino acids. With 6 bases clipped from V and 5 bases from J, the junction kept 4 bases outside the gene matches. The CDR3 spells CASRPGLAGNEQYF. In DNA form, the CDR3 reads TGTGCCAGCAGGCCGGGACTAGCGGGAAACGAGCAGTACTTC.

In DNA form, the CDR3 reads TGTGCCAGCATGGGACTAGATTCTTTCTACGAGCAGTACTTC. The encoded protein is CASMGLDSFYEQYF. V usage is TRBV2 and J usage is TRBJ2-7; 8 bases map to TRBD2. This CDR3 has 14 residues. Trimming at V came to 7 bases and at J to 3 bases, leaving 8 bases not matched to a gene. Germline V CDR1 and CDR2: SNHLY, FYNNEI.

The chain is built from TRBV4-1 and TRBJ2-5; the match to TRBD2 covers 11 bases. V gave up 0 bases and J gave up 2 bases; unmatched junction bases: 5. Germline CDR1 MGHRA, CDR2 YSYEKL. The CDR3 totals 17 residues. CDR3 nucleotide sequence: TGCGCCAGCAGCCAAGATAACCTAGCGGGAGGTCAAGAGACCCAGTACTTC. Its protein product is CASSQDNLAGGQETQYF.

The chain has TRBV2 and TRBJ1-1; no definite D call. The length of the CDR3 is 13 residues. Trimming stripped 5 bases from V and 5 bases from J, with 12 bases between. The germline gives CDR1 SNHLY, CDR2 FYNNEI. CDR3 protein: CASSSGLQTEAFF. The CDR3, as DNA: TGTGCCAGCAGTTCTGGACTGCAAACTGAAGCTTTCTTT.

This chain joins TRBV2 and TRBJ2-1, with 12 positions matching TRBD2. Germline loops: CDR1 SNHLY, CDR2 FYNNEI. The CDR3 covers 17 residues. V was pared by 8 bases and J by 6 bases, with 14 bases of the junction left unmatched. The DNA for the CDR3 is TGTGCCAGCCTTTTTCGGACTAGCGGGATTGGGGGCAATGAGCAGTTCTTC. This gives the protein CASLFRTSGIGGNEQFF.